The 28 T cell receptor beta chains below come from one sample, sequenced in a study of blood T cell repertoires in COVID-19. Data came from immunoSEQ multiplex PCR; TCRdb stores just in-frame clones and leaves some out. The data contain about 79,000 clones, approximately 90% of them singletons. The sequenced sample consisted of peripheral blood. The receptors derive from a man aged 45 to 65 with active COVID-19.

The chain carries TRBV6-5 and TRBJ1-3; D is uncertain. There are 15 residues in the CDR3. V shed 6 bases and J shed 0 bases, with 12 bases lying between them. Germline CDR1 is MNHEY and CDR2 is SVGAGI. As DNA, the CDR3 is TGTGCCAGCAGCCACAACCCTGACTCTGGAAACACCATATATTTT. Protein sequence: CASSHNPDSGNTIYF.

This chain links TRBV6-1 with TRBJ1-6, with D perhaps TRBD1 (5 bases). V was shortened by 0 bases and J by 10 bases, with 16 bases between the two germline ends. The CDR3 loop spans 16 amino acids. Looked up from germline, CDR1 is MNHNS and CDR2 is SASEGT. The CDR3 nucleotides read TGTGCCAGCAGTGAAGCTTTGGGGGGATTATGGTCACCCCTCCACTTT. Translation gives CASSEALGGLWSPLHF.

The chain has TRBV10-3 and TRBJ2-5; weak D call: TRBD2 (6 bases). The germline CDR1 and CDR2 sequences are ENHRY and SYGVKD. This CDR3 region has 15 residues. The ends were cut back, 0 bases at V and 1 base at J, with 9 bases in the middle. The CDR3 sequence: CAISESHGGQETQYF. The CDR3 DNA reads as TGTGCCATCAGTGAGTCCCACGGGGGCCAAGAGACCCAGTACTTC.

As to this clone: The conserved closing phenylalanine or tryptophan is absent in this CDR3, likely reflecting a read error. It is unclear where the CDR3 begins or ends on the DNA, so no DNA is shown, and the CDR3 is as TCRdb lists it. The chain is built from TRBV15 and TRBJ2-7; the table's TRBD1 call for D was not verified on the DNA. CDR1 is LNHNV and CDR2 is YYDKDF in the germline V gene (reference sequence). 14 amino acids form the CDR3, both terminal residues included. CDR3 amino acids: CATSRGSDRVDTIL.

This clone has only one observation. The chain has TRBV28 and TRBJ2-2, with unresolved D. V lost 8 bases to trimming and J lost 7 bases, with 11 bases between them. The CDR3 is made up of 12 amino acids. From germline, CDR1 is MDHEN and CDR2 SYDVKM. The CDR3, as DNA: TGTGCCAGCTGCCAGGAAGACGGGGAGCTGTTTTTT. This translates into CASCQEDGELFF.

This clone was recorded a few times. The chain carries TRBV3-1 (or the pseudogene TRBV3-2) and TRBJ1-6; D might be TRBD1 (6 bases). Trimming left V 1 base short and J 9 bases short, with 13 bases between. This CDR3 has 15 residues. Per the germline V gene, CDR1 is LGHDT and CDR2 is YNNKEL (reference sequence). The CDR3 DNA reads as TGTGCCAGCAGCCAAGCCGGGACACCGTTTTCACCCCTCCACTTT. This translates into CASSQAGTPFSPLHF.

As DNA, the CDR3 is TGTGCCAGCAGTCTCACTATCACAGATACGCAGTATTTT. Its protein is CASSLTITDTQYF. The chain couples TRBV12-3 or TRBV12-4 to TRBJ2-3; D remains unclear. The CDR3 loop spans 13 amino acids. The germline V and J ends were trimmed by 5 bases and 2 bases, with 8 bases remaining between them.

The chain links TRBV18 to TRBJ2-3; the D is unclear. The ends were cut back, 8 bases at V and 2 bases at J, with 14 bases in the middle. Germline CDR1 is KGHSH and CDR2 is LQKENI. This CDR3 contains 14 residues. CDR3: CASTGLLVTDTQYF. In DNA, the CDR3 is TGTGCCAGCACCGGTCTACTTGTCACAGATACGCAGTATTTT.

This sequence joins TRBV27 and TRBJ2-7; 8 bases align to TRBD2. Per germline, CDR1 MNHEY and CDR2 SMNVEV (reference sequence). CDR3 length: 14 residues. Trimming removed 6 bases from V and 4 bases from J; junction bases left unmatched: 8. The CDR3 here is CASRVASGPYEQYF. The CDR3 DNA sequence: TGTGCCAGCAGGGTGGCTAGCGGGCCATACGAGCAGTACTTC.

The chain joins TRBV6-2 or TRBV6-3 to TRBJ2-1; the D gene is possibly TRBD1 (5 bases). Trimming removed 5 bases at V and 4 bases at J, with 15 bases between. This CDR3 comprises 15 residues. The V gene's germline CDR1 is MNHEY and CDR2 SVGEGT. CDR3 coding DNA: TGTGCCAGCAGTCTCAGGGTTGGTCCTTACAATGAGCAGTTCTTC. Its protein product is CASSLRVGPYNEQFF.

The chain joins TRBV6-5 to TRBJ2-7, with a possible D match to TRBD1 (5 bases). Trimming removed 4 bases from V and 4 bases from J, with 11 bases in between. Germline V gene lookup returns CDR1 MNHEY and CDR2 SVGAGI. The CDR3 sequence is 13 residues long. The CDR3 spells CASSWVRGYEQYF. The CDR3 DNA sequence: TGTGCCAGCAGTTGGGTAAGGGGTTACGAGCAGTACTTC.

The J gene is TRBJ2-1, the V gene TRBV19; tentative D call: TRBD2 (5 bases). V shed 5 bases and J shed 7 bases, with 15 bases lying between them. The CDR3 contains 14 residues. Per the germline V gene, CDR1 is LNHDA and CDR2 is SQIVND (reference sequence). CDR3: CASSLGEGLNEQFF. Here the CDR3 DNA reads TGTGCCAGTAGTTTGGGAGAGGGTCTGAATGAGCAGTTCTTC.

This clone was seen once. The chain carries TRBV7-8 and TRBJ1-4; D is ambiguous. The CDR3 extends over 15 amino acids. Germline-derived CDR1 and CDR2 are SGHVS and FQNEAQ. V dropped 5 bases and J dropped 0 bases, with 10 bases sitting between them. CDR3 region: CASSLTDATNEKLFF. Here the CDR3 DNA reads TGTGCCAGCAGCCTTACAGATGCAACTAATGAAAAACTGTTTTTT.

The chain combines TRBV5-5 with TRBJ1-2, with a possible D match to TRBD1 (5 bases). Trimming took 2 bases from V and 4 from J, leaving 9 bases between them. The germline V gene encodes CDR1 SGHKS and CDR2 YYEKEE (reference sequence). The CDR3 runs to 13 residues. The CDR3 is CASSLQDAYGYTF. The CDR3 nucleotides read TGTGCCAGCAGCTTACAGGATGCCTATGGCTACACCTTC.

V gene TRBV28 combines with J gene TRBJ1-3; the D gene is possibly TRBD1 (5 bases). Trimming removed 5 bases at V and 9 bases at J, with 11 bases between. CDR1 and CDR2 (germline): MDHEN, SYDVKM. CDR3 length: 12 residues. Written as DNA, the CDR3 is TGTGCCAGCAGTACCGTGGGGGGCACCATATATTTT. It translates to CASSTVGGTIYF.

The chain links TRBV18 to TRBJ2-5; 7 bases fit TRBD2. Trimming at V came to 6 bases and at J to 9 bases, leaving 13 bases not matched to a gene. The CDR3 contains 14 residues. Germline V gives CDR1 KGHSH, CDR2 LQKENI. CDR3 nucleotide sequence: TGTGCCAGCTCCCGGGCCGGGACTACCGTAGCCCAGTACTTC. Translating gives CASSRAGTTVAQYF.

J is TRBJ1-2 and V is TRBV4-3; tentatively, D is TRBD1 (6 bases). CDR1 LGHNA and CDR2 YSLEER come from the germline V gene. This CDR3 is built from 15 residues. The V end was cut by 4 bases, the J end by 3 bases, with 15 bases between. The CDR3 loop reads CASSRLQGGDYGYTF. Here the CDR3 DNA reads TGCGCCAGCAGCCGATTACAGGGTGGAGACTATGGCTACACCTTC.

This CDR3 is CASSFFSDTGELFF. In DNA, the CDR3 is TGTGCCAGCAGTTTTTTCAGTGACACCGGGGAGCTGTTTTTT. This chain connects TRBV27 to TRBJ2-2, with D unclear. The CDR3 is 14 amino acids. Trimming cost V 3 bases and J 3 bases, with 8 bases left between them. Germline lookup yields CDR1 MNHEY and CDR2 SMNVEV (reference sequence).

The chain joins TRBV7-6 to TRBJ1-5; D ambiguous. With 3 bases removed from V and 5 bases from J, the gap between germline ends came to 11 bases. This CDR3 region has 14 residues. The germline gives CDR1 SGHVS, CDR2 FNYEAQ. CDR3 in DNA: TGTGCCAGCAGCTTGGACCCGGGAGATCAGCCCCAGCATTTT. This translates into CASSLDPGDQPQHF.

The chain employs TRBV11-1 and TRBJ2-3, with TRBD2 matching 11 bases. This CDR3 spans 16 amino acids. V shed 5 bases and J 2 bases; nucleotides not matched to a gene: 6. Germline values: CDR1 SGHAT, CDR2 FQDESV (reference sequence). The CDR3 bases are TGTGCCAGCAGCGGGAGGACTAGCGGGTCCACAGATACGCAGTATTTT. The encoded protein is CASSGRTSGSTDTQYF. The full variable domain, completed using reference TRBV11-1 and TRBJ2-3, is EAEVAQSPRYKITEKSQAVAFWCDPISGHATLYWYRQILGQGPELLVQFQDESVVDDSQLPKDRFSAERLKGVDSTLKIQPAELGDSAMYLCASSGRTSGSTDTQYFGPGTRLTVL.

The rearrangement uses TRBV29-1 and TRBJ1-2; the match to TRBD1 covers 7 bases. Germline CDR1 reads SQVTM; CDR2 reads ANQGSEA. V shed 6 bases, J shed 5 bases, and the junction held 9 bases outside the gene matches. The CDR3 totals 13 residues. In DNA form, the CDR3 reads TGCAGCGTGGGGGACAGCTATCTATATGGCTACACCTTC. The encoded protein is CSVGDSYLYGYTF.

Only one count was recorded for this clone. This sequence joins TRBV6-5 and TRBJ1-6; D is unclear. CDR1 and CDR2 from the germline V gene are MNHEY and SVGAGI. The CDR3 runs 15 residues. The V end lost 4 bases, the J end lost 6 bases, and 13 bases lay between the germline ends. Here the CDR3 reads CASSFRSRSNSPLHF. The CDR3 DNA reads TGTGCCAGCAGTTTTCGATCACGGAGTAATTCACCCCTCCACTTT.

The J gene is TRBJ2-3, the V gene TRBV6-1; 9 nucleotides agree with TRBD2. Germline V gene lookup returns CDR1 MNHNS and CDR2 SASEGT. CDR3 length: 16 residues. The V and J ends lost 4 bases and 2 bases, in that order; junction bases with no gene match: 7. CDR3: CASSGGLASFTDTQYF. The CDR3, as DNA: TGTGCCAGCAGTGGGGGACTAGCTAGTTTCACAGATACGCAGTATTTT.

The rearrangement links TRBV19 to TRBJ1-5, with 7 bases aligning to TRBD1. CDR3 length equals 15 residues. The germline V gene encodes CDR1 LNHDA and CDR2 SQIVND (reference sequence). V trimming: 2 bases; J trimming: 9 bases; junction bases outside the gene matches: 10. The CDR3 sequence: CASSIRGQSRRPQHF. The DNA of the CDR3 is TGTGCCAGTAGTATAAGGGGACAGAGCCGACGGCCCCAGCATTTT.

The chain couples TRBV24-1 to TRBJ1-2; TRBD1 agrees at 8 bases. With V trimmed by 3 bases and J by 7 bases, 3 bases remained unmatched. This CDR3 region has 13 residues. Looked up from germline, CDR1 is KGHDR and CDR2 is SFDVKD. CDR3 in amino acids: CATSDQGAAGYTF. In nucleotides, the CDR3 is TGTGCCACCAGTGATCAGGGGGCGGCTGGCTACACCTTC.

This chain joins TRBV5-1 and TRBJ2-3, with D uncertain. The ends were cut back, 1 base at V and 0 bases at J, with 6 bases in the middle. Germline V gene data show CDR1 as SGHRS and CDR2 as YFSETQ. The CDR3 runs 14 residues. CDR3 in DNA: TGCGCCAGCAGCTTGTCCCAGAGCACAGATACGCAGTATTTT. Its protein is CASSLSQSTDTQYF.

V gene TRBV3-1 (or the pseudogene TRBV3-2) combines with J gene TRBJ2-2; D uncertain. The CDR3 extends over 12 amino acids. V was trimmed by 1 base and J by 10 bases, leaving 7 bases between them. Per the germline V gene, CDR1 is LGHDT and CDR2 is YNNKEL (reference sequence). The CDR3 region has the DNA TGTGCCAGCAGCCAAGTTTTCTTGGAGCTGTTTTTT. Residues: CASSQVFLELFF.

This chain joins TRBV3-1 (or the pseudogene TRBV3-2) and TRBJ2-3; D call uncertain. CDR3 length equals 13 residues. Trimming took 4 bases from V and 4 from J, leaving 9 bases between them. Germline CDR1 reads LGHDT; CDR2 reads YNNKEL (reference sequence). The CDR3 DNA reads as TGTGCCAGCAGCCTAAATTCTCCAGATACGCAGTATTTT. The encoded protein is CASSLNSPDTQYF.